This TCR beta chain was retrieved from a study of response to subunit inactivated influenza vaccine. Points from the study as a whole: Authors suggested seasonal influenza vaccinations each recruit few new T cells.

Via MiXCR, TCRdb re-called the RT-PCR reads, giving one row per CDR3 protein. Among about 520,000 distinct CDR3 sequences listed, about 25% were seen once. This clonotype was counted a few times. Antigen unknown. Trimming at V came to 5 bases and at J to 5 bases, leaving 10 bases not matched to a gene. This CDR3 is 16 amino acids long. Germline V gene sequence: CDR1 DFQATT, CDR2 SNEGSKA (reference sequence). The clonotype comes from a man in his fifties or sixties who received an inactivated influenza vaccine. The genes are TRBV20-1 and TRBJ2-1; TRBD2 matches at 12 bases. Here the sequenced sample was CD4+ T cells sorted from PBMCs, taken around 5 days after vaccination. The CDR3 DNA is TGCAGTGCTCCTAGGGTCGGACTAGCGGGACACAATGAGCAGTTCTTC. It yields the protein CSAPRVGLAGHNEQFF.